The source of this TCR beta chain is a study of T cell responses to AZD1222 COVID-19 vaccine. The assay was immunoSEQ multiplex PCR, and TCRdb's table has in-frame clones only and misses some. The sample has fewer than 100,000 clones; more than 80% are singletons. With 2 bases clipped from V and 6 bases from J, the junction kept 7 bases outside the gene matches. Germline lookup yields CDR1 LNHDA and CDR2 SQIVND (reference sequence). This CDR3 has 16 residues. J is TRBJ2-2 and V is TRBV19; 9 bases fit TRBD2. The source was peripheral blood, collected on day 0 of AZD1222 vaccination. The TCR originated in an adult in good health. The CDR3, as DNA: TGTGCCAGTAGTATAAGGCTAGCGGGGAGGCCCGGGGAGCTGTTTTTT. It specifies CASSIRLAGRPGELFF. Full variable domain (remainder filled in from reference TRBV19 and TRBJ2-2): DGGITQSPKYLFRKEGQNVTLSCEQNLNHDAMYWYRQDPGQGLRLIYYSQIVNDFQKGDIAEGYSVSREKKESFPLTVTSAQKNPTAFYLCASSIRLAGRPGELFFGEGSRLTVL.